Reported below is one T cell receptor (beta chain). Its antigen is not identified. This record belongs to a study of T cell responses to AZD1222 COVID-19 vaccine. The wider study: Recipients boosted at about 4 weeks or about 12 weeks are pooled. Study observations and caveats: The peak T cell response came first, and repertoires were sampled only after it. Dominant CD4 TCR responses targeted spike regions 160-218 and 743-854. Only a handful of AZD1222 recipients, several in all, had baseline seropositivity.

Profiled with immunoSEQ multiplex PCR; TCRdb holds only in-frame clones, not every one. This table has under 110,000 clones, roughly 84% appearing once. The germline V gene encodes CDR1 MNHEY and CDR2 SVGAGI. Deletions cut 2 bases from V and 4 bases from J, with 10 bases between. The CDR3 covers 14 residues. The sample was peripheral blood, taken on day 0 of AZD1222 vaccination. The chain carries TRBV6-5 and TRBJ2-3; D perhaps matches TRBD2 (5 bases). This sequence originates from an adult in good health. The CDR3 region has the DNA TGTGCCAGCAGTTACGGGCAGGAGGCAGATACGCAGTATTTT. Its translation is CASSYGQEADTQYF.